The 13 T cell receptor beta chains given below trace back to one sample, sequenced in a study of blood T cell repertoires in COVID-19. Assay: immunoSEQ multiplex PCR; the TCRdb copy retains only in-frame clones and omits some. This sample carries 80,000 to 100,000 clones, approximately 90% of them seen once, and the ten largest clones take about 5%. Sequencing was done on a sample of peripheral blood. Receptors originate from a man aged 65 to 79 with acute or convalescent COVID-19.

The chain uses TRBV5-4 and TRBJ1-1; TRBD1 might be the D (6 bases). The CDR3 has 14 residues. V lost 3 bases to trimming and J lost 5 bases, with 14 bases between them. Per germline, CDR1 SGHNT and CDR2 YYREEE (reference sequence). This CDR3 is CASSSNRDGTEAFF. In nucleotides, the CDR3 is TGTGCCAGCAGCTCAAACAGGGATGGAACTGAAGCTTTCTTT.

V is TRBV3-1 (or the pseudogene TRBV3-2) and J is TRBJ1-2, with TRBD1 matching 8 bases. The CDR3 spans 14 residues. Germline CDR1 is LGHDT and CDR2 is YNNKEL (reference sequence). Trimming at V came to 1 base and at J to 4 bases, leaving 2 bases not matched to a gene. The CDR3 DNA sequence: TGTGCCAGCAGCCAAGGACAGGGGACCTATGGCTACACCTTC. Translated: CASSQGQGTYGYTF.

The chain couples TRBV10-3 to TRBJ1-6; 7 bases fit TRBD1. With V trimmed by 8 bases and J by 10 bases, 5 bases remained unmatched. CDR3 length: 12 residues. Germline lookup yields CDR1 ENHRY and CDR2 SYGVKD. The CDR3 nucleotides read TGTGCCATCGGGACAGAGTACTCACCCCTCCACTTT. It encodes CAIGTEYSPLHF.

The chain carries TRBV7-9 and TRBJ1-1; TRBD1 aligns across 7 bases. The CDR3 consists of 13 residues. Germline-derived CDR1 and CDR2 are SEHNR and FQNEAQ (reference sequence). V gave up 5 bases and J gave up 11 bases; unmatched junction bases: 11. The CDR3 loop is CASSVTGVSGAFF. The CDR3 DNA follows: TGTGCCAGCAGCGTCACAGGGGTGTCGGGGGCTTTCTTT.

The DNA for the CDR3 is TGCGCCAGCAGCCCAGTGACAGGGGGCTACGGAGAGACCCAGTACTTC. Amino acids: CASSPVTGGYGETQYF. The V gene is TRBV4-1, the J gene TRBJ2-5; 10 bases are shared with TRBD1. The V gene end was trimmed by 4 bases and the J gene end by 4 bases; junction bases not matched to a gene: 9. Germline CDR1 reads MGHRA; CDR2 reads YSYEKL. CDR3 size: 16 residues.

This clone was seen a handful of times. The chain carries TRBV5-1 and TRBJ2-1; TRBD1 aligns across 8 bases. The ends lost 0 bases at V and 7 bases at J; junction bases unmatched: 6. The CDR3 sequence is 15 residues long. Looked up from germline, CDR1 is SGHRS and CDR2 is YFSETQ. The CDR3 reads CASSLAGTGKNEQFF. In DNA, the CDR3 is TGCGCCAGCAGCTTGGCCGGGACAGGTAAAAATGAGCAGTTCTTC.

This clone was observed once. The chain has TRBV19 and TRBJ1-1; D is uncertain. This CDR3 has 14 amino acids. Germline values: CDR1 LNHDA, CDR2 SQIVND (reference sequence). With 3 bases removed from V and 5 bases from J, the gap between germline ends came to 13 bases. The CDR3 spells CASSIPGERTEAFF. CDR3 bases: TGTGCCAGTAGTATCCCCGGGGAAAGGACTGAAGCTTTCTTT.

The chain uses TRBV7-3 and TRBJ2-5; the match to TRBD1 covers 9 bases. CDR1 and CDR2 (germline): SGHTA, FQGTGA. The CDR3 consists of 15 residues. After removal of 4 bases from V and 5 bases from J, the junction contained 8 bases not matched to a gene. CDR3 bases: TGTGCCAGCAGCTCCACCGGGACAGGGTACGAGACCCAGTACTTC. Translated, it gives CASSSTGTGYETQYF. Filled out from reference TRBV7-3 and TRBJ2-5, the complete variable domain reads GAGVSQTPSNKVTEKGKYVELRCDPISGHTALYWYRQSLGQGPEFLIYFQGTGAADDSGLPNDRFFAVRPEGSVSTLKIQRTERGDSAVYLCASSSTGTGYETQYFGPGTRLLVL.

This chain joins TRBV5-4 and TRBJ2-1; TRBD2 aligns across 14 bases. Germline values: CDR1 SGHNT, CDR2 YYREEE (reference sequence). The trim removed 2 bases at V and 8 bases at J, leaving 3 bases unmatched. The CDR3 consists of 15 residues. In DNA, the CDR3 is TGTGCCAGCAGCTTCGAGGGACTAGCGGGGGATGAGCAGTTCTTC. Translation: CASSFEGLAGDEQFF.

This sequence joins TRBV19 and TRBJ1-5; D is ambiguous. V was cut by 7 bases and J by 8 bases, with 12 bases left in between. The CDR3 loop spans 12 amino acids. The germline gives CDR1 LNHDA, CDR2 SQIVND (reference sequence). CDR3 nucleotides: TGTGCCAGTACCCAGGCATTGGAGCCCCAGCATTTT. As protein: CASTQALEPQHF.

V is TRBV7-9 and J is TRBJ2-2; possible D gene TRBD1, 5 bases. Germline CDR1 reads SEHNR; CDR2 reads FQNEAQ (reference sequence). The V end was cut by 0 bases, the J end by 5 bases, with 7 bases between. This CDR3 has 14 residues. For the CDR3, the DNA is TGTGCCAGCAGCTTAGCCAGGGAAACCGGGGAGCTGTTTTTT. It encodes CASSLARETGELFF.

The chain couples TRBV15 to TRBJ2-7; TRBD1 matches 10 bases. CDR1 LNHNV and CDR2 YYDKDF come from the germline V gene (reference sequence). The CDR3 has 15 residues. With V trimmed by 1 base and J by 6 bases, 6 bases remained unmatched. In DNA, the CDR3 is TGTGCCACCAGCAGAGGCCCGGGACAGGGGTCCGAGCAGTACTTC. This gives the protein CATSRGPGQGSEQYF.

Notes on this clone: Sequence at one end of the junction differs from germline and may be a read error. The J gene is TRBJ1-2, the V gene TRBV9; 8 nucleotides align to TRBD1. CDR1 SGDLS and CDR2 YYNGEE come from the germline V gene. The CDR3 runs to 14 residues. CDR3 region: CASSEGQGQGKRAF. The CDR3 DNA sequence: TGTGCCAGCAGCGAAGGACAGGGTCAAGGGAAAAGGGCCTTC. The full variable domain, its missing parts supplied by reference TRBV9 and TRBJ1-2, is DSGVTQTPKHLITATGQRVTLRCSPRSGDLSVYWYQQSLDQGLQFLIQYYNGEERAKGNILERFSAQQFPDLHSELNLSSLELGDSALYFCASSEGQGQGKRAFGSGTRLTVV.